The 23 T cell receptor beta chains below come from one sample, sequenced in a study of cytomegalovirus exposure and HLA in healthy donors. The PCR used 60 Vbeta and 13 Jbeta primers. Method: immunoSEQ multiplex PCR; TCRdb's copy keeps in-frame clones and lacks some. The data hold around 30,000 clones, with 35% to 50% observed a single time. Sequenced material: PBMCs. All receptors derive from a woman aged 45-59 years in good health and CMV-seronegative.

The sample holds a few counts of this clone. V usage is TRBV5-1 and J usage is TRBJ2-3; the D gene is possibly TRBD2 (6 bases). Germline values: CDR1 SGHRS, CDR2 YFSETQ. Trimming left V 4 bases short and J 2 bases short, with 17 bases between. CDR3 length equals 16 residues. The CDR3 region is CASSPLTGSPTDTQYF. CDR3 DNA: TGCGCCAGCAGCCCTCTCACCGGGAGCCCCACAGATACGCAGTATTTT.

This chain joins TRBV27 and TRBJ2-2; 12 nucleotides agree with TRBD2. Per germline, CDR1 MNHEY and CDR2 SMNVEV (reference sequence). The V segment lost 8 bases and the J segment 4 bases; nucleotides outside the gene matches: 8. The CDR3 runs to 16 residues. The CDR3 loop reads CASRTSGERGTGELFF. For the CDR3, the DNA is TGTGCCAGCCGGACTAGCGGGGAGCGGGGCACCGGGGAGCTGTTTTTT.

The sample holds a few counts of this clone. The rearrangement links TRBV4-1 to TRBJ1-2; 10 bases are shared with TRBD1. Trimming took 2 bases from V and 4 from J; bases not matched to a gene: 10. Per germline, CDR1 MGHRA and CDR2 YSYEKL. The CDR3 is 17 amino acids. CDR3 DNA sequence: TGCGCCAGCAGCCAAATACCCGGACAGGGGGGCGGCTATGGCTACACCTTC. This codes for CASSQIPGQGGGYGYTF.

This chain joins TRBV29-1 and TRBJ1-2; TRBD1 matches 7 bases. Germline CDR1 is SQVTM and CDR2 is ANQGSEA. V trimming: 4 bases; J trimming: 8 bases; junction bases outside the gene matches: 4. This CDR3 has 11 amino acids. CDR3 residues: CSVGDSWGYTF. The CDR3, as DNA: TGCAGCGTTGGGGACAGTTGGGGCTACACCTTC.

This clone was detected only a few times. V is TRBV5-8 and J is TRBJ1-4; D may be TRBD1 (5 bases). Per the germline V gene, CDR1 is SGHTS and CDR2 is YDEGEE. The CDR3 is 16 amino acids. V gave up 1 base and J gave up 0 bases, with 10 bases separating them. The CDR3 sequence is CASSLTGLATNEKLFF. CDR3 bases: TGTGCCAGCAGCTTGACAGGCTTAGCAACTAATGAAAAACTGTTTTTT. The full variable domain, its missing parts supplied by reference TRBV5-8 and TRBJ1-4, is EAGVTQSPTHLIKTRGQQATLRCSPISGHTSVYWYQQALGLGLQFLLWYDEGEERNRGNFPPRFSGRQFPNYSSELNVNALELEDSALYLCASSLTGLATNEKLFFGSGTQLSVL.

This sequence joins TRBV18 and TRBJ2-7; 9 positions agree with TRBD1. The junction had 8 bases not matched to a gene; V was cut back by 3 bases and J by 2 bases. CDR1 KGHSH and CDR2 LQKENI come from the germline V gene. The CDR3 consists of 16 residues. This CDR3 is CASSPRGQGGTYEQYF. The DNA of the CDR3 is TGTGCCAGCTCACCGCGGGGACAGGGAGGGACCTACGAGCAGTACTTC.

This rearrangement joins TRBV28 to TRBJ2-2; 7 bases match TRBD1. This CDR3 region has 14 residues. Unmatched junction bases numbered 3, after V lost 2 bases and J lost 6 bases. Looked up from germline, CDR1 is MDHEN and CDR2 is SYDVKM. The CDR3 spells CASSLIGQAGELFF. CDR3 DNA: TGTGCCAGCAGTTTAATTGGACAGGCCGGGGAGCTGTTTTTT.

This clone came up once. CDR3 sequence: CASSLDRGYEQYF. The CDR3 DNA reads TGTGCCAGCAGCTTAGACAGGGGCTACGAGCAGTACTTC. V is TRBV7-9 and J is TRBJ2-7; 7 bases map to TRBD1. The germline V gene encodes CDR1 SEHNR and CDR2 FQNEAQ (reference sequence). The CDR3 extends over 13 amino acids. V dropped 1 base and J dropped 3; count of bases not matched to a gene: 0.

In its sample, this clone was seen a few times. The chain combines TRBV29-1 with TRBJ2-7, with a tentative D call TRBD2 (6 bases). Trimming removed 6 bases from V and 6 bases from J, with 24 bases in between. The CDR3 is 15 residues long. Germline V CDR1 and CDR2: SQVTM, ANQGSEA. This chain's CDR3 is CSVGAVEGGFSEQYF. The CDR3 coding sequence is TGCAGCGTGGGCGCGGTGGAGGGTGGGTTTAGCGAGCAGTACTTC.

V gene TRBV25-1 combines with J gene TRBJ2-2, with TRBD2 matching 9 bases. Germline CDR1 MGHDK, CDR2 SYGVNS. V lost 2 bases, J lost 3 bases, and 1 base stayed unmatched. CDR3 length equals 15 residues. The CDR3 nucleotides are TGTGCCAGCAGTGAAGCGGGAGGGGACACCGGGGAGCTGTTTTTT. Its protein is CASSEAGGDTGELFF. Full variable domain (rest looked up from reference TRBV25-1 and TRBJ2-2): EADIYQTPRYLVIGTGKKITLECSQTMGHDKMYWYQQDPGMELHLIHYSYGVNSTEKGDLSSESTVSRIRTEHFPLTLESARPSHTSQYLCASSEAGGDTGELFFGEGSRLTVL.

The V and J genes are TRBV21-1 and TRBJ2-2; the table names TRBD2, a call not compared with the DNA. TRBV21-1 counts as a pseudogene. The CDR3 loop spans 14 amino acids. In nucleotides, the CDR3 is TGTGCCAGCACCCCTGGAGGTGGGGTCGGGGAGCTGTTTTTT. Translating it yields CASTPGGGVGELFF.

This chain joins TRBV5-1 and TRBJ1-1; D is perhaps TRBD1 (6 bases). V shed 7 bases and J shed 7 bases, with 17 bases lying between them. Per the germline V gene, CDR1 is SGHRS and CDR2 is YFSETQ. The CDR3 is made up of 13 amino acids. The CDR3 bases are TGCGCCAGCGACTCGGGACAAGGGATTGAAGCTTTCTTT. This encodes CASDSGQGIEAFF.

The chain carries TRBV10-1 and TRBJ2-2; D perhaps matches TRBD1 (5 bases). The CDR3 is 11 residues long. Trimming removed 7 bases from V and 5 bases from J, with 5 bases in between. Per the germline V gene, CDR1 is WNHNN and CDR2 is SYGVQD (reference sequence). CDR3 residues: CASKGTGELFF. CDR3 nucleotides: TGCGCCAGCAAGGGGACCGGGGAGCTGTTTTTT.

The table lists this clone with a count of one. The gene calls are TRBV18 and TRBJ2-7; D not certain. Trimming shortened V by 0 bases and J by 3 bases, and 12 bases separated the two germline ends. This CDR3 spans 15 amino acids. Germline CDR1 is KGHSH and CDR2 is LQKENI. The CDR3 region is CASSPPSVGFYEQYF. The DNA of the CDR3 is TGTGCCAGCTCACCACCGAGCGTTGGGTTCTACGAGCAGTACTTC.

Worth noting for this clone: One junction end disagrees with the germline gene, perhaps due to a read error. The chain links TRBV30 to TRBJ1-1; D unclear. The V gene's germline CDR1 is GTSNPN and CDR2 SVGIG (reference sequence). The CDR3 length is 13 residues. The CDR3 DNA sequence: TGTGCCTGGAGGGCCCAGACTACCACTAAAGCTTTCTTT. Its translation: CAWRAQTTTKAFF.

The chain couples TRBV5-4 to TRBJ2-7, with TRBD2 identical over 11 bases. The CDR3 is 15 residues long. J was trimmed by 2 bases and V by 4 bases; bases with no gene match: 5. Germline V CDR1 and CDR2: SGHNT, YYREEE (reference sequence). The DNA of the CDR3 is TGTGCCAGCAGCGGTAGCGGGGGGGGGACCTACGAGCAGTACTTC. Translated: CASSGSGGGTYEQYF.

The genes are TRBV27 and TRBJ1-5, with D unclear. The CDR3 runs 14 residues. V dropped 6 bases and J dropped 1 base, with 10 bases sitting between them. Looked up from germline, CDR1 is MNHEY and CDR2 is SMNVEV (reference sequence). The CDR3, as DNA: TGTGCCAGCAGCCCCAGGATAAGCAATCAGCCCCAGCATTTT. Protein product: CASSPRISNQPQHF.

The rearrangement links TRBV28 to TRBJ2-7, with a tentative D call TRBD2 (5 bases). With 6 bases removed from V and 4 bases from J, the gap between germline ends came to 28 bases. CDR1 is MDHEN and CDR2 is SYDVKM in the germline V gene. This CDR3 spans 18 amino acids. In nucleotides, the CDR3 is TGTGCCAGCAGCCCGGTCGGTCCTAAGGGTAACACGGGATACGAGCAGTACTTC. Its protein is CASSPVGPKGNTGYEQYF. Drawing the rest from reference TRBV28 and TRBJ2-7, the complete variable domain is DVKVTQSSRYLVKRTGEKVFLECVQDMDHENMFWYRQDPGLGLRLIYFSYDVKMKEKGDIPEGYSVSREKKERFSLILESASTNQTSMYLCASSPVGPKGNTGYEQYFGPGTRLTVT.

CDR3 protein: CASSPRLNSATNEKLFF. CDR3 sequence (DNA): TGTGCCAGTAGTCCCCGACTCAATAGTGCAACTAATGAAAAACTGTTTTTT. The chain recombines TRBV19 with TRBJ1-4; no definite D call. The CDR3 spans 17 residues. Looked up from germline, CDR1 is LNHDA and CDR2 is SQIVND (reference sequence). Trimming removed 5 bases from V and 0 bases from J, with 16 bases in between.

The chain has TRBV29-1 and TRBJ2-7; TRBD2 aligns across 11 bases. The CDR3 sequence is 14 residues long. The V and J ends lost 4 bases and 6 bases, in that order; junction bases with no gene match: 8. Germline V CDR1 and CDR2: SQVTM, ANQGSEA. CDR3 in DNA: TGCAGCGTTGGAGGCGGGCTAGCGGGAGGCGAGCAGTACTTC. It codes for CSVGGGLAGGEQYF.

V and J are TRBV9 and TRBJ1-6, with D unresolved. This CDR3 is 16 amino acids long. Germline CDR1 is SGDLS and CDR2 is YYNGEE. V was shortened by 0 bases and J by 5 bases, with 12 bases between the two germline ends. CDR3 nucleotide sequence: TGTGCCAGCAGCGTAGAGGCGTGGCAGGATAATTCACCCCTCCACTTT. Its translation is CASSVEAWQDNSPLHF.

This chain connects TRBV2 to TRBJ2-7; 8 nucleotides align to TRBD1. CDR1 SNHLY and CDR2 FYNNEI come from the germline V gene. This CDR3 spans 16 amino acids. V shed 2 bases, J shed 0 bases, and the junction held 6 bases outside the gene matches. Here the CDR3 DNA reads TGTGCCAGCAGTGAACTTCAGGGGGCCACCTCCTACGAGCAGTACTTC. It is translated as CASSELQGATSYEQYF.

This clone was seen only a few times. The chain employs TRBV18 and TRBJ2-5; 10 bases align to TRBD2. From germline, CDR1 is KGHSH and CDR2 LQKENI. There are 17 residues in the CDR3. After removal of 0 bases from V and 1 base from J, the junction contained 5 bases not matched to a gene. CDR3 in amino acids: CASSPPSSGSLQETQYF. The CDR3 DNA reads TGTGCCAGCTCACCACCGTCTAGCGGGAGCCTCCAAGAGACCCAGTACTTC.